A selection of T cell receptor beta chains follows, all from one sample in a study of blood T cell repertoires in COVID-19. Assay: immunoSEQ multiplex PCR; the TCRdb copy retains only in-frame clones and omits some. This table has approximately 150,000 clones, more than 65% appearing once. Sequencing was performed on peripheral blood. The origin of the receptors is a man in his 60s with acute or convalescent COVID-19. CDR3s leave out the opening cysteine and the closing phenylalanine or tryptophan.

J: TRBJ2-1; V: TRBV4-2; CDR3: ASSQTSGQSYNEQF
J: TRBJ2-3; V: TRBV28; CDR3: ASSSKGLAGGTDTQY
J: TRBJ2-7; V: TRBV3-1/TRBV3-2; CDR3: ASSQGEAGGRGEQY
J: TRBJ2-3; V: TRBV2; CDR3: AIRQGLDTQY
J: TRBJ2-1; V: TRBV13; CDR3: ASRTPGLAVNEQF
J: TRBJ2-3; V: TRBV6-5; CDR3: ASSYTGDSTDTQY
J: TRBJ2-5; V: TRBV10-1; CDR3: ASSESAGNAGTQY
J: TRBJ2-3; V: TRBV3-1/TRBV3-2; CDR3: ASSGIGGRASNTQY
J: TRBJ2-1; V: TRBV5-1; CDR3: ASSSDSSSYNEQF
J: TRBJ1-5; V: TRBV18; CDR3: ASSRQGQFSNQPQH
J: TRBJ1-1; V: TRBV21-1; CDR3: ASSMQSHSRGAF
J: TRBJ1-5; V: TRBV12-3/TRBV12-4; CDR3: ASSSGGGAQH
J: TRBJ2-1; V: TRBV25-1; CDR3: ASSTSPYNEQF
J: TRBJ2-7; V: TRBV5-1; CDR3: ASSLETAAEQY
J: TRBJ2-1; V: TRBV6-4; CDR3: ASAGGDLGEQF
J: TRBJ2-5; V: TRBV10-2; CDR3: ASSEAYQETQY
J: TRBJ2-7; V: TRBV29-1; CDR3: SVDELGYGGSYEQY
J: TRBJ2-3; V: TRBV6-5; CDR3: ASSYSGSHRDTQY
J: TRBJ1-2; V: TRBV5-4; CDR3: ASSSLDNYNHYGYT
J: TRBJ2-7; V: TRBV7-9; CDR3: ASMFVGGSVDEQY
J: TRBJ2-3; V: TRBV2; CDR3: ATSDDGRAISTDTQY
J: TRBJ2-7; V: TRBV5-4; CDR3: ASSFRGTGVNEQY
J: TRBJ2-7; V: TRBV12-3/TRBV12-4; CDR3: ASSLQYEQY
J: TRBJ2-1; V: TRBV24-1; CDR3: ATSAGQGFFGSSPNEQF
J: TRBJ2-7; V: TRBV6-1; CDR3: ASSETQGFEQY
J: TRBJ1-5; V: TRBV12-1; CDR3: ASSFAWGQGHQPQH
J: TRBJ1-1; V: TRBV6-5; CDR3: ASPPPGTGVTEAF
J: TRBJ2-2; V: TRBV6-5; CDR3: ASSWGRNTGELF
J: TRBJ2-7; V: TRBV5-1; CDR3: ASSLNGGQGFGEQY
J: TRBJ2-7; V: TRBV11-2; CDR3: ASSVGTNYEQY
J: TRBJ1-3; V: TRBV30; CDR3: AWNPNGARGDTIY
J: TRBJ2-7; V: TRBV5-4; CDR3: ASSPGGQGYEQY
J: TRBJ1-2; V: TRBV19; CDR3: ASSLQGQRGYT
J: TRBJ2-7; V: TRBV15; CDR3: ATSRVGVGLAGAYEQY
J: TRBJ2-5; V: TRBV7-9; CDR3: ASSGDSQETQY
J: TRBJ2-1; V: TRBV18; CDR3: ASSPPAQGVYNEQF
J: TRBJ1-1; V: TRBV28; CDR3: ASIAALGGTEAF
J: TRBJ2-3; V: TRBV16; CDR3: ASSQSGSGTQY
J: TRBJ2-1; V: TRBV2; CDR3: ASSEAGNQQF
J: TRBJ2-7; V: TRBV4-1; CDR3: ASSRNRGELSEQY
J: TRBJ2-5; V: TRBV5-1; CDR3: ASRITGTTQETQY
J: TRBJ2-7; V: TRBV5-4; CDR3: ASSLRQGPHEQY
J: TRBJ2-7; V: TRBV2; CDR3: ASSELGSSYEQY
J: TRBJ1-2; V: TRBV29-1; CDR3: SGWGPGDYGYT
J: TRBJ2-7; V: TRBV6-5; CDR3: ASSYSGQLSYEQY
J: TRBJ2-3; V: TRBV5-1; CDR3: ASSQGLPADTQY
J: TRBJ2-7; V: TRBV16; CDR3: ASSHSHAQGWEQY
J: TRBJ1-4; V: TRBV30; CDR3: AWSEGTGRNEKLF
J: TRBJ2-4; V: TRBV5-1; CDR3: ASSLASKRGPENIQY
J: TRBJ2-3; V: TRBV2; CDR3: ASRRGTSELSTDTQY
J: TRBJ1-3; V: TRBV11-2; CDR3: ASRRGPTSGNTIY
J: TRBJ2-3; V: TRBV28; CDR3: ASSKTGSTDTQY